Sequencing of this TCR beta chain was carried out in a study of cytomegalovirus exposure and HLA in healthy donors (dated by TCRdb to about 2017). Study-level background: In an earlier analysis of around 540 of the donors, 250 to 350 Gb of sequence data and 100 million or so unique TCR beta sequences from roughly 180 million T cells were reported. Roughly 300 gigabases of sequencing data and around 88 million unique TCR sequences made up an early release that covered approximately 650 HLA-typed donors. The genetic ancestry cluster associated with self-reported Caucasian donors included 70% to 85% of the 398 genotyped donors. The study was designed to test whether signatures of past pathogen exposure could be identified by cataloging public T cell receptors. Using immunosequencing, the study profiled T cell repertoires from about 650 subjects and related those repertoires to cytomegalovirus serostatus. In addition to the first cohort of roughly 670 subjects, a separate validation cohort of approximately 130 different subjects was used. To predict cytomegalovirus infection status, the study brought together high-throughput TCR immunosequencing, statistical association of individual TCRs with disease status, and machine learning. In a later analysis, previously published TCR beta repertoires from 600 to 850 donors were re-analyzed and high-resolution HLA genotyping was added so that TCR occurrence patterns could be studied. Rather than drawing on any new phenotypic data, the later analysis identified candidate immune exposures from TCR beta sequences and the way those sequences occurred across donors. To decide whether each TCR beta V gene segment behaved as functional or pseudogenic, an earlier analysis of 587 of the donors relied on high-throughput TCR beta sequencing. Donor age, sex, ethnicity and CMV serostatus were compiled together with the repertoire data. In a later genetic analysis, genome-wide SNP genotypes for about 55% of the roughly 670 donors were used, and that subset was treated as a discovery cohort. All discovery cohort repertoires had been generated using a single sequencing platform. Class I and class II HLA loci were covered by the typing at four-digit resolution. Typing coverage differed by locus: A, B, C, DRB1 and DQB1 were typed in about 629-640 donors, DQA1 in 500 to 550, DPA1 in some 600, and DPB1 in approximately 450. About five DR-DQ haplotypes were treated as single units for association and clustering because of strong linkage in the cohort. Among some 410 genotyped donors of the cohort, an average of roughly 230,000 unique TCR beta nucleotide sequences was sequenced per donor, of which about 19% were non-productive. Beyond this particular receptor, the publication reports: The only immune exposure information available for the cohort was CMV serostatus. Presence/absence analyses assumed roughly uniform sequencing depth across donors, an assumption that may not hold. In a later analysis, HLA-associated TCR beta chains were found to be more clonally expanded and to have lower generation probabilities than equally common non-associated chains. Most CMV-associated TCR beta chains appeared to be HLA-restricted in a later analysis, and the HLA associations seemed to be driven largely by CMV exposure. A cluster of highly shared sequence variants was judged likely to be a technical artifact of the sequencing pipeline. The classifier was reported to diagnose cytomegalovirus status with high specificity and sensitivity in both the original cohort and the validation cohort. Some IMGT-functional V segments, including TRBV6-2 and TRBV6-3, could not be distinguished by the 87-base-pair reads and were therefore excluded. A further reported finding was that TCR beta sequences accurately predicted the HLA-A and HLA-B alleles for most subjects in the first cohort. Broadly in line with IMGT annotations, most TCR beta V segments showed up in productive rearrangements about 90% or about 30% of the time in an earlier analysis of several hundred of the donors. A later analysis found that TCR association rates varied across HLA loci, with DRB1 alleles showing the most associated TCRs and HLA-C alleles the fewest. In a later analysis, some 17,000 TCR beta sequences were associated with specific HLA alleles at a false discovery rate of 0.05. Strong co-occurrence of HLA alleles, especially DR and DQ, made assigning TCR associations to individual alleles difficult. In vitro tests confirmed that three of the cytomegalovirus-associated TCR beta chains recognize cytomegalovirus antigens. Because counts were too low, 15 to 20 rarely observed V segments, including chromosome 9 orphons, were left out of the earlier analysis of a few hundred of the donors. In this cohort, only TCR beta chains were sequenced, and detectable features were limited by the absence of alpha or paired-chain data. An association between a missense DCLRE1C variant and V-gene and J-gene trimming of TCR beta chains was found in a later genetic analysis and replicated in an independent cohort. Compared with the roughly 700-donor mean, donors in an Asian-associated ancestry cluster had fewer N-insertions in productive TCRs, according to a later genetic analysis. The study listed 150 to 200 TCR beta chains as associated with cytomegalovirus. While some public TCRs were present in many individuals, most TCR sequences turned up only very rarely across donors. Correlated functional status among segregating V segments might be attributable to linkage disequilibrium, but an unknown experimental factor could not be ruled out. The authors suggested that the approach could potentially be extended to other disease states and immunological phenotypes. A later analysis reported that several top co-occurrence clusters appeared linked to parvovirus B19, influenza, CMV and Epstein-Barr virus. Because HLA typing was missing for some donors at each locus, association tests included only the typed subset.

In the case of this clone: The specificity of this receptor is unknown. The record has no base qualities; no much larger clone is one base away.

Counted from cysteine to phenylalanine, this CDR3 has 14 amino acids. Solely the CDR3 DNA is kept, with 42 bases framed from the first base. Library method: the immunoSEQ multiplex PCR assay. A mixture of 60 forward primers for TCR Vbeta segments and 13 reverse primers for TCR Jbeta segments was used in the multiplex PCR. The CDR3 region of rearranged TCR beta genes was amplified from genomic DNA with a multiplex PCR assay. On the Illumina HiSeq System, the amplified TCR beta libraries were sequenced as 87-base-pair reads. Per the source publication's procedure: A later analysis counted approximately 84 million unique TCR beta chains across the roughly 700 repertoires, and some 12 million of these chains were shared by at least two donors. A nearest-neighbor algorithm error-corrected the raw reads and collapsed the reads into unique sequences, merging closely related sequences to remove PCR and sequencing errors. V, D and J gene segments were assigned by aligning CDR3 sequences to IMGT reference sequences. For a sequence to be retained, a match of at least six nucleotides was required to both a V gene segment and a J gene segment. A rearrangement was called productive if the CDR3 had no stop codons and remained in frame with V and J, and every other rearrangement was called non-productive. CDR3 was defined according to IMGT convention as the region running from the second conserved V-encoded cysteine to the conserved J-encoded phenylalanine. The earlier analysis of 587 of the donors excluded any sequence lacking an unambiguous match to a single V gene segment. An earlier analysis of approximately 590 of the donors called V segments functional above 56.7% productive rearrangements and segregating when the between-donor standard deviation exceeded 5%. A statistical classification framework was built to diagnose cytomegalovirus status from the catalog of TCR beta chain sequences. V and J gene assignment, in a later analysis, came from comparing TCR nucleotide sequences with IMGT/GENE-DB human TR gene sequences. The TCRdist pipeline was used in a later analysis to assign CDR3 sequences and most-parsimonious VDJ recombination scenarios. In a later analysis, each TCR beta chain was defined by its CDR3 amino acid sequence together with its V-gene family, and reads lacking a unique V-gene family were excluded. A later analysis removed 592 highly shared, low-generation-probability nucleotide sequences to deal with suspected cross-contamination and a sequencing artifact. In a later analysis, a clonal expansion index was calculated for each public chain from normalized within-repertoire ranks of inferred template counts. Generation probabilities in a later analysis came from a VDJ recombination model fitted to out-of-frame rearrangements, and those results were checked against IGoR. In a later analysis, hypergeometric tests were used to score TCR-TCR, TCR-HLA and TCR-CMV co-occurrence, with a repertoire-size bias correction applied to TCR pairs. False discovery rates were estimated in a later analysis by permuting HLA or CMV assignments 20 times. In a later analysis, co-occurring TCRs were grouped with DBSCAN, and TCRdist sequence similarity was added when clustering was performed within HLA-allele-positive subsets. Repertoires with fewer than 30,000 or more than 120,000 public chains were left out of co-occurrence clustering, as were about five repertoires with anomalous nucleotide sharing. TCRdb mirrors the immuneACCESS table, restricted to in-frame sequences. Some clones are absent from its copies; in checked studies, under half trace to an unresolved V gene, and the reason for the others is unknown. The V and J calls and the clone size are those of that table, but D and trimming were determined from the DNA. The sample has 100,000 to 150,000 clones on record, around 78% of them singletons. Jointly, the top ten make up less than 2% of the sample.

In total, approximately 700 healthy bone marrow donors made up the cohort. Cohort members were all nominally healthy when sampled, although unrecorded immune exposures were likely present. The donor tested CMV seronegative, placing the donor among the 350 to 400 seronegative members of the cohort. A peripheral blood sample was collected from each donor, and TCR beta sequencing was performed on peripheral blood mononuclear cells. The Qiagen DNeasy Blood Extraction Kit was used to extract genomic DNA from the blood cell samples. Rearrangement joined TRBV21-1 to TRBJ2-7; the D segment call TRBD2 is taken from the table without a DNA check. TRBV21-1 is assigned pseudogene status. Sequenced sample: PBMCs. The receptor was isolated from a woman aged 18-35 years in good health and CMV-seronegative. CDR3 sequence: CASSGRGTSYEQYF. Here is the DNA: TGTGCCAGCAGCGGGCGGGGGACTTCCTACGAGCAGTACTTC.